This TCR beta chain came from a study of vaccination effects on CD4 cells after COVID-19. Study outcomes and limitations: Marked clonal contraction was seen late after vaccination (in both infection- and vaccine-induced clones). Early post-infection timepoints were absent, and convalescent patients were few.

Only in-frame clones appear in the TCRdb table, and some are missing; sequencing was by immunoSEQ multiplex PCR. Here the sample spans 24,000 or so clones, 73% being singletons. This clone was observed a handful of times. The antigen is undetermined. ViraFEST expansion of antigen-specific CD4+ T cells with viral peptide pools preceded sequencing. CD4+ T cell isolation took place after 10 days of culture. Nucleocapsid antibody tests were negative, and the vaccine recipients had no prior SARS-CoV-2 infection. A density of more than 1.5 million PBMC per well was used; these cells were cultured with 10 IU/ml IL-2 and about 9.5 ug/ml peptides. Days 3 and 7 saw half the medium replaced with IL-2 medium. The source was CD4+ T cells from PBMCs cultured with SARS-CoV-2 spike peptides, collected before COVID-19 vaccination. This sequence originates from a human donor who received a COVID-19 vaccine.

The CDR3 loop reads CASSHRENYGYTF. In DNA, the CDR3 is TGTGCCAGCAGTCACAGGGAGAACTATGGCTACACCTTC. The chain recombines TRBV12-3 or TRBV12-4 with TRBJ1-2; tentative D call: TRBD1 (6 bases). Trimming removed 5 bases from V and 2 bases from J, with 9 bases in between. CDR3 length: 13 amino acids.